Following are 11 T cell receptor beta chains from one sample sequenced in a study of blood T cell repertoires in COVID-19. Measured with immunoSEQ multiplex PCR; TCRdb has only the in-frame clones, and not every one. The sample has around 100,000 clones, around nine tenths seen once. Sequencing input: peripheral blood. The origin of the receptors is a man aged 50 or older with active or convalescent COVID-19.

This rearrangement joins TRBV27 to TRBJ1-5; 8 bases fit TRBD1. This CDR3 is built from 14 residues. With V trimmed by 5 bases and J by 6 bases, 6 bases remained unmatched. The V gene's germline CDR1 is MNHEY and CDR2 SMNVEV (reference sequence). The CDR3 loop reads CASSLTGGGQPQHF. As DNA, the CDR3 is TGTGCCAGCAGTCTTACAGGGGGAGGTCAGCCCCAGCATTTT.

The chain combines TRBV7-2 with TRBJ1-2; no clear D gene. The CDR3 extends over 12 amino acids. Deletions cut 5 bases from V and 5 bases from J, with 9 bases between. The germline CDR1 and CDR2 sequences are SGHTA and FQGNSA. DNA for the CDR3: TGTGCCAGCAGCGCGCAAAGTTATGGCTACACCTTC. Its translation: CASSAQSYGYTF.

The chain is built from TRBV18 and TRBJ1-1; D is possibly TRBD1 (6 bases). V shed 6 bases and J shed 1 base, with 12 bases lying between them. The germline gives CDR1 KGHSH, CDR2 LQKENI. This CDR3 has 14 residues. The CDR3 DNA sequence: TGTGCCAGCTCCCGAGGACAGTGGAACACTGAAGCTTTCTTT. The encoded protein is CASSRGQWNTEAFF.

The chain joins TRBV3-1 (or the pseudogene TRBV3-2) to TRBJ1-3; D gene uncertain. The CDR3 contains 15 residues. The V and J ends lost 3 bases and 0 bases respectively, with 9 bases between them. Germline CDR1 reads LGHDT; CDR2 reads YNNKEL (reference sequence). The CDR3 DNA reads TGTGCCAGCAGCCAGGAGGACCACTCTGGAAACACCATATATTTT. Translating it yields CASSQEDHSGNTIYF.

This sequence joins TRBV6-5 and TRBJ2-7, with 7 bases aligning to TRBD2. This CDR3 region has 13 residues. The V gene's germline CDR1 is MNHEY and CDR2 SVGAGI. The V gene end was trimmed by 6 bases and the J gene end by 0 bases; junction bases not matched to a gene: 2. This CDR3 is CASSRDYSYEQYF. The CDR3 coding sequence is TGTGCCAGCAGCCGGGACTACTCCTACGAGCAGTACTTC.

The J gene is TRBJ2-3, the V gene TRBV9, with 9 bases aligning to TRBD2. Germline lookup yields CDR1 SGDLS and CDR2 YYNGEE. Germline trimming cut 0 bases from V and 2 bases from J; bases unmatched to any gene: 4. The CDR3 sequence is 16 residues long. This chain's CDR3 is CASSVGLADTTDTQYF. In nucleotides, the CDR3 is TGTGCCAGCAGCGTAGGACTAGCGGACACCACAGATACGCAGTATTTT.

The V gene is TRBV4-3, the J gene TRBJ1-2; D ambiguous. V dropped 4 bases and J dropped 5 bases, with 14 bases sitting between them. Germline V CDR1 and CDR2: LGHNA, YSLEER. CDR3 length: 14 residues. CDR3 sequence: CASSRGGIGYGYTF. The DNA for the CDR3 is TGCGCCAGCAGCCGAGGAGGGATAGGATATGGCTACACCTTC.

Here the CDR3 DNA reads TGTGCCAGCAGCCAAGAGGTGCAGGGGAACTATGGCTACACCTTC. Its protein product is CASSQEVQGNYGYTF. V gene TRBV3-1 (or the pseudogene TRBV3-2) combines with J gene TRBJ1-2, with TRBD1 as a possible D gene (6 bases). CDR3 length: 15 amino acids. V lost 0 bases and J 2 bases, leaving 10 bases between the germline ends. Germline CDR1 reads LGHDT; CDR2 reads YNNKEL (reference sequence).

The rearrangement uses TRBV4-1 and TRBJ1-5; TRBD1 might be the D (5 bases). Between the trimmed V and J ends, which lost 0 bases and 7 bases, there was a span of 16 bases. Germline CDR1 MGHRA, CDR2 YSYEKL. This CDR3 region has 16 residues. CDR3 protein: CASSQDIRAGPQPQHF. CDR3 DNA sequence: TGCGCCAGCAGCCAAGATATTCGGGCGGGGCCACAGCCCCAGCATTTT.

V is TRBV10-1 and J is TRBJ1-1, with a possible D match to TRBD1 (6 bases). CDR3 size: 13 residues. Germline V CDR1 and CDR2: WNHNN, SYGVQD (reference sequence). Trimming took off 0 bases at V and 8 bases at J, with 10 bases between the two ends. The CDR3 region has the DNA TGCGCCAGCAGTGAGTCGACCAGGGGCGAAGCTTTCTTT. Amino acid sequence: CASSESTRGEAFF.

The chain is built from TRBV5-8 and TRBJ2-5; TRBD2 agrees at 10 bases. The germline V gene encodes CDR1 SGHTS and CDR2 YDEGEE. The CDR3 is 14 amino acids. V trimming: 4 bases; J trimming: 2 bases; junction bases outside the gene matches: 2. The CDR3: CASSQAGGQETQYF. CDR3 nucleotide sequence: TGTGCCAGCAGCCAAGCGGGGGGGCAAGAGACCCAGTACTTC. The whole variable domain, remainder taken from reference TRBV5-8 and TRBJ2-5, is EAGVTQSPTHLIKTRGQQATLRCSPISGHTSVYWYQQALGLGLQFLLWYDEGEERNRGNFPPRFSGRQFPNYSSELNVNALELEDSALYLCASSQAGGQETQYFGPGTRLLVL.